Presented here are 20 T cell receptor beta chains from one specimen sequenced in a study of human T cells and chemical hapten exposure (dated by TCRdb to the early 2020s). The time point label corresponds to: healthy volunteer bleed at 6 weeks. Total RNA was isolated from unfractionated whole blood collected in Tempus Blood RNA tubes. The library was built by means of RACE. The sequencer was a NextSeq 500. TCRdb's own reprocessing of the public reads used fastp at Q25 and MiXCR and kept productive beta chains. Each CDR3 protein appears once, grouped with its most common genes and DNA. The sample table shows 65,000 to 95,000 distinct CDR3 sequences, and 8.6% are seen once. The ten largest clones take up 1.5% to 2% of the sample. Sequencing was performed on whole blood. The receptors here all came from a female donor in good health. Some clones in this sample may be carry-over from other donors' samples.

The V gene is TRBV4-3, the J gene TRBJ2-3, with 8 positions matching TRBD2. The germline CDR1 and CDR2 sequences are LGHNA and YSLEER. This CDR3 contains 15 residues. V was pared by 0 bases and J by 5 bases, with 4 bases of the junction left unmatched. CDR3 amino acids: CASSQEDGGEDTQYF. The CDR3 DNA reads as TGCGCCAGCAGCCAAGAGGACGGGGGGGAAGATACGCAGTATTTT.

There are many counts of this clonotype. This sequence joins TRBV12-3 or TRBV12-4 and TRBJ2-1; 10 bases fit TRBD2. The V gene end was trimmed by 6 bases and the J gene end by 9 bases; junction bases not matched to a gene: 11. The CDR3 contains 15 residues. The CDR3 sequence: CASRGGSGGAAEQFF. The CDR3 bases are TGTGCCAGCAGAGGCGGCAGCGGGGGGGCAGCTGAGCAGTTCTTC.

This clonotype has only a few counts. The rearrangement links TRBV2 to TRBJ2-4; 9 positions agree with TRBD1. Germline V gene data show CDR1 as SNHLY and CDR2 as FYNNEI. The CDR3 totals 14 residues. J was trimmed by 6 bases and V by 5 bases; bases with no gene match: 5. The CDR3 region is CASSPRTGVNIQYF. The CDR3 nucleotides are TGTGCCAGCAGTCCCCGGACAGGGGTAAACATTCAGTACTTC.

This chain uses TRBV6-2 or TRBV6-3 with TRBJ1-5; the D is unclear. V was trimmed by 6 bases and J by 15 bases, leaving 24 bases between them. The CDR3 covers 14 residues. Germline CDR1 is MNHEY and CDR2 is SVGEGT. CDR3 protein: CASSYAPPGVETHF. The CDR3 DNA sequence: TGTGCCAGCAGCTATGCCCCCCCCGGGGTAGAAACGCATTTT.

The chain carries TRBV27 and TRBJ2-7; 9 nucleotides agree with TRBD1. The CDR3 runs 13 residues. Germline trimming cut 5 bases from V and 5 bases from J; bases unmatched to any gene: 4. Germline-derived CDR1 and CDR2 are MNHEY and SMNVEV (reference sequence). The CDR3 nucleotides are TGTGCCAGCAGTGGGGACAGGGAGGACGAGCAGTACTTC. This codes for CASSGDREDEQYF.

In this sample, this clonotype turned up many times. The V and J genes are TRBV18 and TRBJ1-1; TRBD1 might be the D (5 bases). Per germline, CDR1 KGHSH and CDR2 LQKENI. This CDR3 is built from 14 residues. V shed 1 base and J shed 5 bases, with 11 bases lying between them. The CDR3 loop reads CASSPRREQTEAFF. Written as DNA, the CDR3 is TGTGCCAGCTCACCACGCAGGGAGCAGACTGAAGCTTTCTTT. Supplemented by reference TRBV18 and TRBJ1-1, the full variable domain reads NAGVMQNPRHLVRRRGQEARLRCSPMKGHSHVYWYRQLPEEGLKFMVYLQKENIIDESGMPKERFSAEFPKEGPSILRIQQVVRGDSAAYFCASSPRREQTEAFFGQGTRLTVV.

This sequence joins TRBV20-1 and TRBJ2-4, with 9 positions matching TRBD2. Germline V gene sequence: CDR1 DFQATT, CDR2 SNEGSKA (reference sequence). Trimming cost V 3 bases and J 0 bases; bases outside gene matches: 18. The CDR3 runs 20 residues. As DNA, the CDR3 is TGCAGTGCTAGTCGGGTCTCGGGCGGGGGGGTAGCTTTAGCCAAAAACATTCAGTACTTC. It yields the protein CSASRVSGGGVALAKNIQYF.

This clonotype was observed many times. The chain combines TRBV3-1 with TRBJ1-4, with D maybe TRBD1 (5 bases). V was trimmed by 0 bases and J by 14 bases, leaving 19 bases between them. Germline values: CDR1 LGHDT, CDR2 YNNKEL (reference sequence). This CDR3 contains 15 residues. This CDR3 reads CASSQDFQGRPWLFF. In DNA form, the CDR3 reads TGTGCCAGCAGCCAAGATTTCCAGGGACGGCCATGGCTGTTTTTT. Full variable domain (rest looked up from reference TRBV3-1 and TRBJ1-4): DTAVSQTPKYLVTQMGNDKSIKCEQNLGHDTMYWYKQDSKKFLKIMFSYNNKELIINETVPNRFSPKSPDKAHLNLHINSLELGDSAVYFCASSQDFQGRPWLFFGSGTQLSVL.

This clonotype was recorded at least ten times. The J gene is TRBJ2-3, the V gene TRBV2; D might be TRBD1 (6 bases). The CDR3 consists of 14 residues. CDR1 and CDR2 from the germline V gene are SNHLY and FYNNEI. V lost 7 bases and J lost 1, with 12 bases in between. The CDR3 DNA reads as TGTGCCAGCACAGGGACAACACGCACAGATACGCAGTATTTT. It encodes CASTGTTRTDTQYF.

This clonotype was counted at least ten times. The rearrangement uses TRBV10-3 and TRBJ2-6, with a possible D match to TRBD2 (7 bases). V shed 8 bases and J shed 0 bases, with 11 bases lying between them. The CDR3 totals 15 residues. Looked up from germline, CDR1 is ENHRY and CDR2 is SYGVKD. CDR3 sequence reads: CAIGGGASGANVLTF. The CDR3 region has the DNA TGTGCCATCGGGGGGGGCGCCTCTGGGGCCAACGTCCTGACTTTC.

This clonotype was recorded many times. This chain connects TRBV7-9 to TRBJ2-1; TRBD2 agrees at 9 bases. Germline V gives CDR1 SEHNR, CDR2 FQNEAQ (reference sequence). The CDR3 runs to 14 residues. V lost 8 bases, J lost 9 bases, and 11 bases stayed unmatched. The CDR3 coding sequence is TGTGCCAGCGAATTAGCGGGGGCGGACGGTGAGCAGTTCTTC. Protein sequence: CASELAGADGEQFF.

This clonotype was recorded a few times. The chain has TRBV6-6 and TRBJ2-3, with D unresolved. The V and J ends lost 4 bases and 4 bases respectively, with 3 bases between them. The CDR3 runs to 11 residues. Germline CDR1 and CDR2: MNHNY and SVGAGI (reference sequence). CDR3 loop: CASSFPDTQYF. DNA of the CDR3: TGTGCCAGCAGTTTCCCAGATACGCAGTATTTT.

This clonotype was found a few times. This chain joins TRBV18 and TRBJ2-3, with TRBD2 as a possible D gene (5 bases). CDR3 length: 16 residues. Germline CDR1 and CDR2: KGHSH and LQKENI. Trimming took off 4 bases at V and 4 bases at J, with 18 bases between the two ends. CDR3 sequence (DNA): TGTGCCAGCTCACGGCCGGGCAGAGGGTCCGCAGATACGCAGTATTTT. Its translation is CASSRPGRGSADTQYF.

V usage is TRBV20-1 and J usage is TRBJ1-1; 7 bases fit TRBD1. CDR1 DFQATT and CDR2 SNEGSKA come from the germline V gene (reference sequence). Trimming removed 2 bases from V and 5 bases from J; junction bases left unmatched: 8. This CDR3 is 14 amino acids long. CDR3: CSARPGQKLTEAFF. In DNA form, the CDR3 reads TGCAGTGCTAGACCGGGACAGAAGTTGACTGAAGCTTTCTTT.

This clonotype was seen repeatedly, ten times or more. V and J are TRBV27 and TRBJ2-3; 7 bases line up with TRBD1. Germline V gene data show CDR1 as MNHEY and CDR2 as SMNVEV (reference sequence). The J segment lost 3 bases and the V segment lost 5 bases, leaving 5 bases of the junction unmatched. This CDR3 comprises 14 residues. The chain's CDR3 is CASSDRERTDTQYF. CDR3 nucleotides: TGTGCCAGCAGTGACAGGGAAAGGACAGATACGCAGTATTTT.

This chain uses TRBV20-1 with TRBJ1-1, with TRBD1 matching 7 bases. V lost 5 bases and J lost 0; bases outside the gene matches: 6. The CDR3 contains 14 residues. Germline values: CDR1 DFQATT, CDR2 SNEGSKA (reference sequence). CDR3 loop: CSAFAGQMNTEAFF. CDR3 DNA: TGCAGTGCTTTCGCGGGACAGATGAACACTGAAGCTTTCTTT.

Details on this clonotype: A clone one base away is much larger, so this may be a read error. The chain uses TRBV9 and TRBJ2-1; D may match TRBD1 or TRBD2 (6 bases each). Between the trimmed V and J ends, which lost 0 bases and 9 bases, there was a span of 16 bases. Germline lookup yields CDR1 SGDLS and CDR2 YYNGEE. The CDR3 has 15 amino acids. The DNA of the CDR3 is TGTGCCAGCAGCGTAGAGCTAGAGGGGGGTGGTGAGCAGTTCTTC. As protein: CASSVELEGGGEQFF.

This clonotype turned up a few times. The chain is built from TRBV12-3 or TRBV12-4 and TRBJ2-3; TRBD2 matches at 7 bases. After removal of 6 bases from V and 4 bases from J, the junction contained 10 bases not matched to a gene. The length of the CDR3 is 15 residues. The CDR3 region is CASSSGGWLPDTQYF. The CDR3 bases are TGTGCCAGCAGCTCCGGGGGGTGGTTGCCAGATACGCAGTATTTT.

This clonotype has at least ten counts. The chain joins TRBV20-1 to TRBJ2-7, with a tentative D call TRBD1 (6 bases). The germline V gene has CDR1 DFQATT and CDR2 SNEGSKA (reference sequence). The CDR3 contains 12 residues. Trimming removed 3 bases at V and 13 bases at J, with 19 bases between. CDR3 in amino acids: CSASPNRGISYF. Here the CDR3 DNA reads TGCAGTGCTAGCCCTAATAGGGGGATATCCTACTTC.

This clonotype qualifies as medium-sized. CDR3 in amino acids: CASSYSSEGATEAFF. Here the CDR3 DNA reads TGTGCCAGCAGTTACTCCTCTGAGGGAGCCACTGAAGCTTTCTTT. This chain joins TRBV6-2 or TRBV6-3 and TRBJ1-1; D gene ambiguous. The germline V gene encodes CDR1 MNHEY and CDR2 SVGEGT. This CDR3 spans 15 amino acids. Trimming cost V 0 bases and J 4 bases, with 12 bases left between them.